Listed below are T cell receptor beta chains from one sample, sequenced in a study of shared clonotypes between healthy human individuals. Profiled with immunoSEQ multiplex PCR; TCRdb holds only in-frame clones, not every one. The data contain around 350,000 clones, around four fifths of them seen just once; the ten biggest clones take up more than 9%. Sequenced input: memory CD4+ T cells sorted from blood. These receptors all come from a man aged 30 to 39 in good health. CDR3s include the opening cysteine and the closing phenylalanine or tryptophan. The order of the fields is CDR3 DNA, CDR3 protein, D gene, J gene, V gene, clone size. D genes are given only for firm matches. Clone size is shown for a subset of rows, as once, few, many or a class of expanded clone.

CDR3 DNA: TGTGCCAGCAGTTTGCCACAGGGGGCACTTAACACTGAAGCTTTCTTT
CDR3 protein: CASSLPQGALNTEAFF
D gene: TRBD1
J gene: TRBJ1-1
V gene: TRBV28
clone size: many

CDR3 DNA: TGTGCCAGCAGCCCAACACGGCGGTACAGGACCACGAACACCGGGGAGCTGTTTTTT
CDR3 protein: CASSPTRRYRTTNTGELFF
D gene: -
J gene: TRBJ2-2
V gene: TRBV5-6
clone size: few

CDR3 DNA: TGTGCCAGCAGCCGATTAGCAGGGACAGGCTCCTACGAGCAGTACTTC
CDR3 protein: CASSRLAGTGSYEQYF
D gene: TRBD1
J gene: TRBJ2-7
V gene: TRBV7-9
clone size: once

CDR3 DNA: TGTGCCAGCAGCTTGATCCAAACCGGGGAGCTGTTTTTT
CDR3 protein: CASSLIQTGELFF
D gene: -
J gene: TRBJ2-2
V gene: TRBV7-3
clone size: -

CDR3 DNA: TGCGCCAGCAGCTTGGGCCTAGCGGGGGGCAATGAGCAGTTCTTC
CDR3 protein: CASSLGLAGGNEQFF
D gene: TRBD2
J gene: TRBJ2-1
V gene: TRBV5-1
clone size: -

CDR3 DNA: TGTGCCAGCAGCTTAGCGTTGGGGCAGGGGATTAGTACTGAAGCTTTCTTT
CDR3 protein: CASSLALGQGISTEAFF
D gene: -
J gene: TRBJ1-1
V gene: TRBV13
clone size: -

CDR3 DNA: TGTGCCAGTAGTACTACAGGGGGCGTGCGTCGCTACACCTTC
CDR3 protein: CASSTTGGVRRYTF
D gene: TRBD1
J gene: TRBJ1-2
V gene: TRBV19
clone size: -

CDR3 DNA: TGTGCCAGCAGTCGAACGAACACTGAAGCTTTCTTT
CDR3 protein: CASSRTNTEAFF
D gene: -
J gene: TRBJ1-1
V gene: TRBV6-5
clone size: -

CDR3 DNA: TGCGCCAGCAGCATGAGCGGGAGGGCCGGGGAGACCCAGTACTTC
CDR3 protein: CASSMSGRAGETQYF
D gene: TRBD2
J gene: TRBJ2-5
V gene: TRBV5-1
clone size: -

CDR3 DNA: TGTGCCAGCAGCCGAGCGCACTCCTACGAGCAGTACTTC
CDR3 protein: CASSRAHSYEQYF
D gene: -
J gene: TRBJ2-7
V gene: TRBV11-2
clone size: -

CDR3 DNA: TGTGCCAGCAGTGACCCGGGCCACCACAATGAGCAGTTCTTC
CDR3 protein: CASSDPGHHNEQFF
D gene: -
J gene: TRBJ2-1
V gene: TRBV6-1
clone size: -

CDR3 DNA: TGTGCCAGTAGTCCAGCCTGGGTCTTCTTAAGGGATAGCAATCAGCCCCAGCATTTT
CDR3 protein: CASSPAWVFLRDSNQPQHF
D gene: -
J gene: TRBJ1-5
V gene: TRBV19
clone size: -

CDR3 DNA: TGTGCCAGCAGCTTAGGACCGGGACAACAAGAGACCCAGTACTTC
CDR3 protein: CASSLGPGQQETQYF
D gene: -
J gene: TRBJ2-5
V gene: TRBV11-3
clone size: few

CDR3 DNA: TGTGCCAGCAGCTTAACCCAAACCCAGCCCCAGCATTTT
CDR3 protein: CASSLTQTQPQHF
D gene: -
J gene: TRBJ1-5
V gene: TRBV7-2
clone size: -

CDR3 DNA: TGTGCCAGCAGTTCGGGGGGTACTGAAGCTTTCTTT
CDR3 protein: CASSSGGTEAFF
D gene: -
J gene: TRBJ1-1
V gene: TRBV6-6
clone size: -

CDR3 DNA: TGTGCCAGCAGAACAGGGTGGGTGGACACTGAAGCTTTCTTT
CDR3 protein: CASRTGWVDTEAFF
D gene: -
J gene: TRBJ1-1
V gene: TRBV6-1
clone size: -

CDR3 DNA: TGTGCCACCACACCGGGGGGAGTGTCGGGAAACACCATATATTTT
CDR3 protein: CATTPGGVSGNTIYF
D gene: -
J gene: TRBJ1-3
V gene: TRBV19
clone size: -

CDR3 DNA: TGTGCAAGTCGCTTCCGGACTTTTCCTTATAGCAATCAGCCCCAGCATTTT
CDR3 protein: CASRFRTFPYSNQPQHF
D gene: -
J gene: TRBJ1-5
V gene: TRBV12-2
clone size: -

CDR3 DNA: TGTGCCAGCAGCATCAGGGGAGACGGAGAGACCCAGTACTTC
CDR3 protein: CASSIRGDGETQYF
D gene: -
J gene: TRBJ2-5
V gene: TRBV12-1
clone size: -

CDR3 DNA: TGTGCCAGCAGTCCCCCCCCAGGGACCACAGATACGCAGTATTTT
CDR3 protein: CASSPPPGTTDTQYF
D gene: -
J gene: TRBJ2-3
V gene: TRBV7-9
clone size: -

CDR3 DNA: TGCAGCGCCGCTGACAGGGGAGATAATGAAAAACTGTTTTTT
CDR3 protein: CSAADRGDNEKLFF
D gene: TRBD1
J gene: TRBJ1-4
V gene: TRBV29-1
clone size: -

CDR3 DNA: TGTGCCACCAGCAGGGGACTAGCGGAGGAACAAGAGACCCAGTACTTC
CDR3 protein: CATSRGLAEEQETQYF
D gene: TRBD2
J gene: TRBJ2-5
V gene: TRBV15
clone size: -

CDR3 DNA: TGTGCCAGCTCCCCATGGCCCCAAGAGACCCAGTACTTC
CDR3 protein: CASSPWPQETQYF
D gene: -
J gene: TRBJ2-5
V gene: TRBV18
clone size: -

CDR3 DNA: TGTGCCAGCAGCGCAGGGGAATCCGGGGAGCTGTTTTTT
CDR3 protein: CASSAGESGELFF
D gene: -
J gene: TRBJ2-2
V gene: TRBV6-1
clone size: -

CDR3 DNA: TGTGCCAGCAGCCCTGGGCTGAACACTGAAGCTTTCTTT
CDR3 protein: CASSPGLNTEAFF
D gene: -
J gene: TRBJ1-1
V gene: TRBV11-2
clone size: -

CDR3 DNA: TGTGCCACCAGCAGAGATCGATTCTCAGGGGGCGAGCAGTACTTC
CDR3 protein: CATSRDRFSGGEQYF
D gene: TRBD1
J gene: TRBJ2-7
V gene: TRBV15
clone size: -

CDR3 DNA: TGTGCCAGCAGCTTGGGCCCGGGAGGGCCGGATACGCAGTATTTT
CDR3 protein: CASSLGPGGPDTQYF
D gene: TRBD2
J gene: TRBJ2-3
V gene: TRBV5-5
clone size: -

CDR3 DNA: TGCAGCGTTGAAGTTTCGCAAGAGACCCAGTACTTC
CDR3 protein: CSVEVSQETQYF
D gene: -
J gene: TRBJ2-5
V gene: TRBV29-1
clone size: few

CDR3 DNA: TGTGCCAGTAGTATGGGGGGACTAGACTACAATGAGCAGTTCTTC
CDR3 protein: CASSMGGLDYNEQFF
D gene: TRBD2
J gene: TRBJ2-1
V gene: TRBV19
clone size: once

CDR3 DNA: TGTGCCAGCACGGAGGGGTACACTGAAGCTTTCTTT
CDR3 protein: CASTEGYTEAFF
D gene: -
J gene: TRBJ1-1
V gene: TRBV28
clone size: -

CDR3 DNA: TGTGCCAGCAGTGAAGGCGACAGGGCCCTTTTTTACGAGCAGTACTTC
CDR3 protein: CASSEGDRALFYEQYF
D gene: TRBD1
J gene: TRBJ2-7
V gene: TRBV6-1
clone size: -

CDR3 DNA: TGTGCCAGTAGTATATCTCTGACACTGGACCTCTCGGGCGAGCAGTACTTC
CDR3 protein: CASSISLTLDLSGEQYF
D gene: -
J gene: TRBJ2-7
V gene: TRBV19
clone size: -

CDR3 DNA: TGTGCCAGCAGCTTTGACAGGGGCGGCTATGGCTACACCTTC
CDR3 protein: CASSFDRGGYGYTF
D gene: TRBD1
J gene: TRBJ1-2
V gene: TRBV7-3
clone size: -

CDR3 DNA: TGTGCCAGCAGCTTAACGGACTACAATGAGCAGTTCTTC
CDR3 protein: CASSLTDYNEQFF
D gene: -
J gene: TRBJ2-1
V gene: TRBV7-3
clone size: -

CDR3 DNA: TGTGCCAGCAGCCCGGGAGGCCTCGCCGAGCAGTACTTC
CDR3 protein: CASSPGGLAEQYF
D gene: TRBD2
J gene: TRBJ2-7
V gene: TRBV11-2
clone size: -

CDR3 DNA: TGTGCCAGCAGCCCGGGCCCTGGCACAGATACGCAGTATTTT
CDR3 protein: CASSPGPGTDTQYF
D gene: -
J gene: TRBJ2-3
V gene: TRBV5-3
clone size: -

CDR3 DNA: TGTGCCAGCAGTTTAGTCGGCAGGGTAGTCGAGCAGTACTTC
CDR3 protein: CASSLVGRVVEQYF
D gene: -
J gene: TRBJ2-7
V gene: TRBV28
clone size: once

CDR3 DNA: TGTGCCAGCAGTTACCTTGATCCCGTCGGGGCCAACGTCCTGACTTTC
CDR3 protein: CASSYLDPVGANVLTF
D gene: -
J gene: TRBJ2-6
V gene: TRBV6-5
clone size: -

CDR3 DNA: TGCGCCAGCAGCTTGGGGAAAGAGACCCAGTACTTC
CDR3 protein: CASSLGKETQYF
D gene: -
J gene: TRBJ2-5
V gene: TRBV5-1
clone size: -

CDR3 DNA: TGTGCCAGCAGCTTAGAGACCCGGCGGGAGCAGTACTTC
CDR3 protein: CASSLETRREQYF
D gene: -
J gene: TRBJ2-7
V gene: TRBV11-1
clone size: few

CDR3 DNA: TGTGCCAGCAGTGAGAACGGCGGAAACACCATATATTTT
CDR3 protein: CASSENGGNTIYF
D gene: -
J gene: TRBJ1-3
V gene: TRBV2
clone size: -

CDR3 DNA: TGTGCCAGCACCTTTTCGGGACAGGTCTACGAGCAGTACTTC
CDR3 protein: CASTFSGQVYEQYF
D gene: TRBD1
J gene: TRBJ2-7
V gene: TRBV28
clone size: -

CDR3 DNA: TGTGCCAGCAGCTTGGCAGTAACTAACTATGGCTACACCTTC
CDR3 protein: CASSLAVTNYGYTF
D gene: -
J gene: TRBJ1-2
V gene: TRBV5-6
clone size: -

CDR3 DNA: TGCGCCAGCAGCTTGGATCAGGGCCGAGCTTCACCCCTCCACTTT
CDR3 protein: CASSLDQGRASPLHF
D gene: -
J gene: TRBJ1-6
V gene: TRBV5-1
clone size: -

CDR3 DNA: TGTGCCAGCAGTTTCAAAGAAGATACGCAGTATTTT
CDR3 protein: CASSFKEDTQYF
D gene: -
J gene: TRBJ2-3
V gene: TRBV27
clone size: -

CDR3 DNA: TGTGCCAGCAGCTTCGCTAGTAGCGGAACAACTAAAACCTACGAGCAGTACTTC
CDR3 protein: CASSFASSGTTKTYEQYF
D gene: -
J gene: TRBJ2-7
V gene: TRBV5-6
clone size: -

CDR3 DNA: TGCAGCGTTGGCCCGGCCAGCAACATTCAGTACTTC
CDR3 protein: CSVGPASNIQYF
D gene: -
J gene: TRBJ2-4
V gene: TRBV29-1
clone size: -

CDR3 DNA: TGTGCCAGCAGCTTCTACACAGGGTCCGGAAACACCATATATTTT
CDR3 protein: CASSFYTGSGNTIYF
D gene: -
J gene: TRBJ1-3
V gene: TRBV7-2
clone size: -

CDR3 DNA: TGTGCCAGTAGTATAGTGCCGGGGGCGGCCAAAAACATTCAGTACTTC
CDR3 protein: CASSIVPGAAKNIQYF
D gene: -
J gene: TRBJ2-4
V gene: TRBV19
clone size: -

CDR3 DNA: TGTGCCAGCAGTGGGGACGATGAAAAACTGTTTTTT
CDR3 protein: CASSGDDEKLFF
D gene: -
J gene: TRBJ1-4
V gene: TRBV2
clone size: -

CDR3 DNA: TGTGCCAGCAGCACACCTCTCATAGATACGCAGTATTTT
CDR3 protein: CASSTPLIDTQYF
D gene: -
J gene: TRBJ2-3
V gene: TRBV7-9
clone size: -

CDR3 DNA: TGTGCCAGCAGCACCACCGGGACTAGCGAGACCTACGAGCAGTACTTC
CDR3 protein: CASSTTGTSETYEQYF
D gene: TRBD2
J gene: TRBJ2-7
V gene: TRBV7-2
clone size: once

CDR3 DNA: TGTGCCAGCAGTTTATTCGGATACGAGCAGTACTTC
CDR3 protein: CASSLFGYEQYF
D gene: -
J gene: TRBJ2-7
V gene: TRBV28
clone size: -

CDR3 DNA: TGTGCCAGCAGCTTAATCCCAGGGATTGGAGAGACCCAGTACTTC
CDR3 protein: CASSLIPGIGETQYF
D gene: -
J gene: TRBJ2-5
V gene: TRBV7-3
clone size: -

CDR3 DNA: TGTGCCAGCACCCTTTTGGCTAGCGGGAGCAATGAGCAGTTCTTC
CDR3 protein: CASTLLASGSNEQFF
D gene: TRBD2
J gene: TRBJ2-1
V gene: TRBV28
clone size: -

CDR3 DNA: TGTGCCAGCCAAGGACTAGCGGGAGGGCCGGGGGACATTCAGTACTTC
CDR3 protein: CASQGLAGGPGDIQYF
D gene: TRBD2
J gene: TRBJ2-4
V gene: TRBV7-9
clone size: -

CDR3 DNA: TGTGCCAGCAGTAACCGTGAATATGAAGCTTTCTTT
CDR3 protein: CASSNREYEAFF
D gene: -
J gene: TRBJ1-1
V gene: TRBV27
clone size: -